The entry that follows covers one TCR beta chain sequence. This sample was taken from a study of blood T cell repertoires in COVID-19. Study as a whole: The samples span acute and convalescent COVID-19 from the United States, Italy and Spain. T cells, B-cell-depleted T cells, or PBMCs provided the cDNA or gDNA that served as material.

Germline trimming cut 1 base from V and 1 base from J; bases unmatched to any gene: 4. Germline lookup yields CDR1 SGDLS and CDR2 YYNGEE. The CDR3 runs to 15 residues. Per the study methods: Reference gene primers were amplified, and this amplification served to estimate nucleated cell counts. Measured with immunoSEQ multiplex PCR; TCRdb has only the in-frame clones, and not every one. The V and J calls and clone size are taken from that table; D and trimming were inferred from the DNA. The sample gives 50,000 to 55,000 clones, roughly 90% of which show up once; under 3.5% is in the top ten. This clonotype was sampled from a man at least 80 years old with acute or convalescent COVID-19. This chain uses TRBV9 with TRBJ2-5, with 7 positions matching TRBD1. What was sequenced was peripheral blood. The CDR3 reads CASSVTGQPQETQYF. CDR3 sequence (DNA): TGTGCCAGCAGCGTAACGGGACAGCCCCAAGAGACCCAGTACTTC.